A single T cell receptor beta chain is shown here with its context. Its antigen is currently unknown. This record comes from a study of cytomegalovirus exposure and HLA in healthy donors. At the level of the study: The roughly 660 first-cohort repertoires shared a platform with the approximately 120 validation repertoires, as reported in a later analysis. Overall study results and limits: The majority of TCR sequences were rare, yet some public TCRs appeared in many donors. Clusters of TCRs from the first cohort tended to co-occur in the roughly 120 validation repertoires (as a later analysis found). Specific recognition of CMV antigens was confirmed in vitro for a few chains (all CMV-associated).

Germline values: CDR1 MDHEN, CDR2 SYDVKM. The CDR3 runs 15 residues. Trimming removed 3 bases from V and 5 bases from J; junction bases left unmatched: 5. Only in-frame clones appear in the TCRdb table, and some are missing; sequencing was by immunoSEQ multiplex PCR. The sample consists of some 56,000 clones, 85% to 95% of them appearing once. The receptor was derived from a woman aged 18-30 years in good health and CMV-seropositive. The chain couples TRBV28 to TRBJ2-1; 9 bases map to TRBD2. The sequencing sample was made of PBMCs. This chain's CDR3 is CASSLEAGGHNEQFF. For the CDR3, the DNA is TGTGCCAGCAGTTTGGAAGCGGGGGGCCACAATGAGCAGTTCTTC.